The text below deals with one T cell receptor beta chain. These data are taken from a study of blood T cell repertoires in COVID-19. As for the study in general: Sites across the United States, Italy and Spain contributed samples from acute and convalescent COVID-19.

Germline trimming cut 5 bases from V and 4 bases from J; bases unmatched to any gene: 6. The length of the CDR3 is 15 residues. Germline CDR1 LNHDA, CDR2 SQIVND (reference sequence). Clones were sequenced by immunoSEQ multiplex PCR, and TCRdb holds only the in-frame ones, with some missing. Of under 300,000 clones listed, about 86% are singletons. Recovered status in Cohort 3 required two negative PCRs, clearance, or symptom resolution. The chain couples TRBV19 to TRBJ2-2, with 8 bases identical to TRBD1. The receptor's source is a man aged 50-60 years who had recovered from COVID-19. Sequences were obtained from PBMCs or T cells enriched from blood (not recorded which). CDR3 coding DNA: TGTGCCAGTAGTCCGCAGGGGGCGCTCACCGGGGAGCTGTTTTTT. This gives the protein CASSPQGALTGELFF.